The entry below gives a single TCR beta chain sequence along with its context. What it binds is unknown. This sample is part of a study of T cells in localized non-small cell lung cancer. Using immunoSEQ multiplex PCR, the repertoire was profiled, and TCRdb retains in-frame clones only, with some absent. The data contain under 150,000 clones, more than 70% of them singletons. Notes on the study in general: Longer overall survival was linked to higher blood T cell density.

CDR1 and CDR2 (germline): SNHLY, FYNNEI. CDR3 size: 15 residues. V lost 0 bases to trimming and J lost 7 bases; unmatched junction nucleotides: 8. The chain recombines TRBV2 with TRBJ2-7; 8 nucleotides agree with TRBD1. This TCR was recovered from a female donor of 60 years or more with stage I lung adenocarcinoma. Sequencing was performed on peripheral blood, taken before any cancer treatment. The CDR3 loop reads CASSEAGQGAGEQYF. CDR3 DNA: TGTGCCAGCAGTGAAGCGGGTCAGGGGGCGGGTGAGCAGTACTTC.